Shown below are 20 T cell receptor beta chains from a single sample sequenced in a study of blood T cells in healthy people across ages. Then a second PCR, running about 6 to 12 cycles, was carried out with a sample-barcoded 5' primer and a J-beta primer mix. TCRdb processed the 5' RACE reads anew with MiXCR; each CDR3 protein has one entry. The sample has about 640,000 distinct CDR3 sequences, 58% seen once. Material: blood. These receptors were obtained from a man aged 60 to 75 in good health.

The chain carries TRBV6-1 and TRBJ2-5, with D tentatively TRBD1 (6 bases). Germline values: CDR1 MNHNS, CDR2 SASEGT. This CDR3 spans 14 amino acids. The ends were cut back, 10 bases at V and 2 bases at J, with 17 bases in the middle. CDR3 in DNA: TGTGCCACCCCGCTTGACAGGAGGCAAGAGACCCAGTACTTC. Translation: CATPLDRRQETQYF.

There are a few counts of this clonotype. The rearrangement uses TRBV4-1 and TRBJ2-1; 7 positions agree with TRBD2. The CDR3 length is 16 residues. Germline V CDR1 and CDR2: MGHRA, YSYEKL. V was clipped by 1 base and J by 1 base; unmatched bases: 4. The CDR3 sequence is CASSQGEGRSYNEQFF. Here the CDR3 DNA reads TGCGCCAGCAGCCAAGGGGAGGGACGGTCCTACAATGAGCAGTTCTTC.

There are many counts of this clonotype. The CDR3 loop reads CASTTKGNRRHYGYTF. As DNA, the CDR3 is TGTGCCAGCACCACAAAGGGGAACCGGCGCCACTATGGCTACACCTTC. The chain combines TRBV6-5 with TRBJ1-2, with D maybe TRBD1 (5 bases). Trimming stripped 7 bases from V and 3 bases from J, with 21 bases between. Germline V CDR1 and CDR2: MNHEY, SVGAGI. CDR3 length: 16 amino acids.

The rearrangement joins TRBV5-6 to TRBJ1-4; tentative D call: TRBD1 (6 bases). The CDR3 sequence is 16 residues long. V was clipped by 4 bases and J by 0 bases, with 13 bases between them. CDR1 is SGHDT, CDR2 YYEEEE, per germline. The CDR3 loop is CASSPPGGSTNEKLFF. The CDR3 bases are TGTGCCAGCAGCCCCCCGGGGGGCTCAACTAATGAAAAACTGTTTTTT. Drawing the rest from reference TRBV5-6 and TRBJ1-4, the complete variable domain is DAGVTQSPTHLIKTRGQQVTLRCSPKSGHDTVSWYQQALGQGPQFIFQYYEEEERQRGNFPDRFSGHQFPNYSSELNVNALLLGDSALYLCASSPPGGSTNEKLFFGSGTQLSVL.

Here the CDR3 DNA reads TGTGCCAGCCGTTCGCCGACTGCACGAGGCGGGAGGGCCTACAATGAGCAGTTCTTC. This gives the protein CASRSPTARGGRAYNEQFF. This chain connects TRBV6-5 to TRBJ2-1; TRBD2 matches at 9 bases. V gave up 8 bases and J gave up 2 bases; unmatched junction bases: 19. CDR3 length: 19 residues. Germline V gene data show CDR1 as MNHEY and CDR2 as SVGAGI.

V and J are TRBV5-1 and TRBJ2-5; 8 bases map to TRBD1. This CDR3 has 14 residues. V shed 0 bases, J shed 5 bases, and the junction held 3 bases outside the gene matches. CDR1 and CDR2 (germline): SGHRS, YFSETQ. CDR3 region: CASSLEDRVETQYF. In DNA, the CDR3 is TGCGCCAGCAGCTTGGAGGACAGGGTTGAGACCCAGTACTTC. The whole variable domain, remainder taken from reference TRBV5-1 and TRBJ2-5, is KAGVTQTPRYLIKTRGQQVTLSCSPISGHRSVSWYQQTPGQGLQFLFEYFSETQRNKGNFPGRFSGRQFSNSRSEMNVSTLELGDSALYLCASSLEDRVETQYFGPGTRLLVL.

The rearrangement links TRBV25-1 to TRBJ2-2; 15 bases align to TRBD2. CDR1 is MGHDK and CDR2 is SYGVNS in the germline V gene. This CDR3 contains 17 residues. V gave up 4 bases and J gave up 3 bases; unmatched junction bases: 3. CDR3 region: CASSAGTSGGYTGELFF. The CDR3 nucleotides read TGTGCCAGCAGTGCCGGGACTAGCGGGGGGTACACCGGGGAGCTGTTTTTT. The full variable domain, rest sourced from reference TRBV25-1 and TRBJ2-2, is EADIYQTPRYLVIGTGKKITLECSQTMGHDKMYWYQQDPGMELHLIHYSYGVNSTEKGDLSSESTVSRIRTEHFPLTLESARPSHTSQYLCASSAGTSGGYTGELFFGEGSRLTVL.

This clonotype was found many times. The chain links TRBV20-1 to TRBJ2-3, with D unclear. Trimming removed 1 base from V and 6 bases from J, with 5 bases in between. Per germline, CDR1 DFQATT and CDR2 SNEGSKA (reference sequence). CDR3 size: 11 residues. CDR3 coding DNA: TGCAGTGCTAGAGTTTCTGATACGCAGTATTTT. This codes for CSARVSDTQYF.

The chain joins TRBV5-1 to TRBJ2-5; 8 nucleotides agree with TRBD2. The length of the CDR3 is 14 residues. CDR1 is SGHRS and CDR2 is YFSETQ in the germline V gene. Trimming at V came to 7 bases and at J to 5 bases, leaving 10 bases not matched to a gene. CDR3 DNA: TGCGCCAGCCGGATAGCGGGGACTGGGGAGACCCAGTACTTC. Amino acid sequence: CASRIAGTGETQYF.

J is TRBJ2-3 and V is TRBV5-6, with D perhaps matching TRBD2 (5 bases). Germline V gene data show CDR1 as SGHDT and CDR2 as YYEEEE. This CDR3 contains 12 residues. Trimming removed 5 bases from V and 9 bases from J, with 13 bases in between. CDR3 in amino acids: CASSFGVKTQYF. CDR3 DNA sequence: TGTGCCAGCAGTTTCGGGGTGAAGACGCAGTATTTT.

This clonotype was found a few times. The rearrangement joins TRBV3-1 to TRBJ2-5; the D gene is possibly TRBD2 (6 bases). This CDR3 has 13 amino acids. Germline V gene data show CDR1 as LGHDT and CDR2 as YNNKEL (reference sequence). Trimming removed 3 bases from V and 4 bases from J, with 9 bases in between. CDR3 in DNA: TGTGCCAGCAGCCAGTTGGGGGGAGAGACCCAGTACTTC. Protein sequence: CASSQLGGETQYF.

The rearrangement joins TRBV6-1 to TRBJ1-5, with D possibly being TRBD1 (5 bases). V dropped 11 bases and J dropped 3 bases, with 23 bases sitting between them. The CDR3 sequence is 16 residues long. Germline V CDR1 and CDR2: MNHNS, SASEGT. The CDR3 coding sequence is TGTGCCTCGTCCGGCGTGGGGGGATGGAACAATCAGCCCCAGCATTTT. The encoded protein is CASSGVGGWNNQPQHF.

This sequence joins TRBV15 and TRBJ1-6; 9 bases agree with TRBD1. Trimming at V came to 0 bases and at J to 10 bases, leaving 7 bases not matched to a gene. Germline assignment: CDR1 LNHNV and CDR2 YYDKDF (reference sequence). The CDR3 sequence is 16 residues long. In DNA, the CDR3 is TGTGCCACCAGCAGAGATGGTGGGACAGGGAGGTCACCCCTCCACTTT. Its protein product is CATSRDGGTGRSPLHF.

This sequence joins TRBV6-5 and TRBJ2-7; 9 bases are shared with TRBD2. V trimming: 6 bases; J trimming: 2 bases; junction bases outside the gene matches: 5. Looked up from germline, CDR1 is MNHEY and CDR2 is SVGAGI. The CDR3 length is 14 residues. This CDR3 is CASRLAGATYEQYF. The DNA for the CDR3 is TGTGCCAGCAGGTTAGCGGGGGCAACCTACGAGCAGTACTTC.

V and J are TRBV12-3 or TRBV12-4 and TRBJ2-2, with D maybe TRBD1 (5 bases). V was cut by 7 bases and J by 0 bases, with 15 bases left in between. CDR3 size: 16 residues. The CDR3 region has the DNA TGTGCCAGCAAACGCACAGGACGAGCGAACACCGGGGAGCTGTTTTTT. It specifies CASKRTGRANTGELFF.

DNA of the CDR3: TGTGCCAGCAGCCCGCAGGGGCTCAGGAATTCACCCCTCCACTTT. It is translated as CASSPQGLRNSPLHF. The chain recombines TRBV7-9 with TRBJ1-6, with D perhaps matching TRBD1 (6 bases). Germline-derived CDR1 and CDR2 are SEHNR and FQNEAQ (reference sequence). V was trimmed by 5 bases and J by 7 bases, leaving 15 bases between them. This CDR3 is built from 15 residues. The variable domain in full, with the rest retrieved from reference TRBV7-9 and TRBJ1-6, is DTGVSQNPRHKITKRGQNVTFRCDPISEHNRLYWYRQTLGQGPEFLTYFQNEAQLEKSRLLSDRFSAERPKGSFSTLEIQRTEQGDSAMYLCASSPQGLRNSPLHFGNGTRLTVT.

The chain is built from TRBV3-1 and TRBJ2-7, with TRBD2 matching 10 bases. The better agreement between TRBJ2-5 and the DNA end casts doubt on the J call. Germline V gene lookup returns CDR1 LGHDT and CDR2 YNNKEL (reference sequence). This CDR3 has 20 amino acids. The CDR3, as DNA: TGTGCCAGCAGCCAAGCTTGGGCGCCCGGACTAGCGGTTTGGGGAGAGACCCAGTACTTC. Amino acids: CASSQAWAPGLAVWGETQYF.

About this clonotype itself: Germline is not matched at one junction end, which may reflect a read error. This chain connects TRBV5-6 to TRBJ2-3; D is unclear. This CDR3 contains 15 residues. CDR1 and CDR2 from the germline V gene are SGHDT and YYEEEE. The CDR3 reads CASNLGLASTDTQYF. In nucleotides, the CDR3 is TGTGCCAGCAACTTGGGTTTAGCTAGCACAGATACGCAGTATTTT. Combining the CDR3 with reference TRBV5-6 and TRBJ2-3 gives the whole variable domain DAGVTQSPTHLIKTRGQQVTLRCSPKSGHDTVSWYQQALGQGPQFIFQYYEEEERQRGNFPDRFSGHQFPNYSSELNVNALLLGDSALYLCASNLGLASTDTQYFGPGTRLTVL.

The sample holds a few counts of this clonotype. The J gene is TRBJ2-1, the V gene TRBV7-2; 7 bases are shared with TRBD1. Germline V CDR1 and CDR2: SGHTA, FQGNSA. CDR3 length equals 16 residues. V lost 2 bases, J lost 1 base, and 5 bases stayed unmatched. CDR3 in DNA: TGTGCCAGCAGCTTAACAGGGGCCATATCCTACAATGAGCAGTTCTTC. Protein product: CASSLTGAISYNEQFF.

V is TRBV3-1 and J is TRBJ2-6; no clear D. Germline loops: CDR1 LGHDT, CDR2 YNNKEL (reference sequence). Trimming pared 7 bases from V and 0 bases from J, leaving 7 bases between. The CDR3 is 14 amino acids. The CDR3 loop is CASTQSSGANVLTF. In DNA form, the CDR3 reads TGTGCCAGCACCCAGAGCTCTGGGGCCAACGTCCTGACTTTC.